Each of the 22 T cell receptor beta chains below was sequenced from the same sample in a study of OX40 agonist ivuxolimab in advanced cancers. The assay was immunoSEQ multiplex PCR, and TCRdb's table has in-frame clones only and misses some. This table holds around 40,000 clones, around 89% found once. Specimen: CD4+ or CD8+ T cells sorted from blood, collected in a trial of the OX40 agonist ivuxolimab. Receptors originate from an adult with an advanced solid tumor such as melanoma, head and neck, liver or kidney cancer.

CDR3 bases: TGTGCCAGCACGGGGTTGAACACTGAAGCTTTCTTT. This gives the protein CASTGLNTEAFF. V is TRBV2 and J is TRBJ1-1; D gene uncertain. The CDR3 spans 12 residues. CDR1 SNHLY and CDR2 FYNNEI come from the germline V gene. Trimming left V 7 bases short and J 0 bases short, with 6 bases between.

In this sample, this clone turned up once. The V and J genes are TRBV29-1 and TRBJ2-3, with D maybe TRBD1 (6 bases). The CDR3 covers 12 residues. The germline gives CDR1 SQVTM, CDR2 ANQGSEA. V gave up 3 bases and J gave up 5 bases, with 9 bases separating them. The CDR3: CSVDPRGDTQYF. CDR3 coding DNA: TGCAGCGTTGACCCCAGGGGAGATACGCAGTATTTT.

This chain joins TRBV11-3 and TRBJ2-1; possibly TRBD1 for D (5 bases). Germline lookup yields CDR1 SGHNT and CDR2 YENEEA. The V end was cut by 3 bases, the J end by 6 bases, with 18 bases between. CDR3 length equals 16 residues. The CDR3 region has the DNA TGTGCCAGCAGCTTTTCCGGGTCTAGGGGTAGCAATGAGCAGTTCTTC. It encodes CASSFSGSRGSNEQFF.

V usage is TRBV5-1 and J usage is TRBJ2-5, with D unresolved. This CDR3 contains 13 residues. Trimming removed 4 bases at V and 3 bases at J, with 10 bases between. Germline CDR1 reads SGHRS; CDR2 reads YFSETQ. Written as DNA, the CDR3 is TGCGCCAGCAGCCCCGGGTCGAAAGAGACCCAGTACTTC. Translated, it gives CASSPGSKETQYF.

DNA of the CDR3: TGTGCCAGCAGCGTAGACGGGGGGTATAATTCACCCCTCCACTTT. Translated: CASSVDGGYNSPLHF. The rearrangement uses TRBV9 and TRBJ1-6, with a tentative D call TRBD1 (5 bases). The V end lost 0 bases, the J end lost 4 bases, and 8 bases lay between the germline ends. CDR3 length: 15 residues. The germline CDR1 and CDR2 sequences are SGDLS and YYNGEE.

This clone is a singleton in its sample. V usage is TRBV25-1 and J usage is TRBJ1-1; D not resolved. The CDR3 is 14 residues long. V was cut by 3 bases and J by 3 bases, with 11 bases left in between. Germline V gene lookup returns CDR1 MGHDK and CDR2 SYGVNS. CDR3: CASSEVGVDTEAFF. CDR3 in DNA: TGTGCCAGCAGTGAGGTGGGTGTGGACACTGAAGCTTTCTTT. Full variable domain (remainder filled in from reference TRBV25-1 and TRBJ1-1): EADIYQTPRYLVIGTGKKITLECSQTMGHDKMYWYQQDPGMELHLIHYSYGVNSTEKGDLSSESTVSRIRTEHFPLTLESARPSHTSQYLCASSEVGVDTEAFFGQGTRLTVV.

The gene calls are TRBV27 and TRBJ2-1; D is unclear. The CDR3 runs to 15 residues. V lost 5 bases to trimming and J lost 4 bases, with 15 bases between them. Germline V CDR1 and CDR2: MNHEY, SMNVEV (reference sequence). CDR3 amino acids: CASSVRIVGYNEQFF. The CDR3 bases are TGTGCCAGCAGTGTCAGGATAGTCGGATACAATGAGCAGTTCTTC.

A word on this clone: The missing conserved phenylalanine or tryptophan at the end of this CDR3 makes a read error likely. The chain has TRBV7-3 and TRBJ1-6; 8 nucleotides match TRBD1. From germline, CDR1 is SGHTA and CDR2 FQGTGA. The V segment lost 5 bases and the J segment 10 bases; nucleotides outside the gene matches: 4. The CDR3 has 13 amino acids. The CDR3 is CASSTDRESPLHL. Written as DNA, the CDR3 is TGTGCCAGCAGCACGGACAGGGAATCACCCCTCCACCTT.

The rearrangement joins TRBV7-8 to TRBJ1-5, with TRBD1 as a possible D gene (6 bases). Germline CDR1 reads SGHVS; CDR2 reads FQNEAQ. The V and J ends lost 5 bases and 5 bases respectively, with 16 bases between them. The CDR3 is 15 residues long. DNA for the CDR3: TGTGCCAGCAGCCTCTCTACAGGGAGGGATCAGCCCCAGCATTTT. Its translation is CASSLSTGRDQPQHF. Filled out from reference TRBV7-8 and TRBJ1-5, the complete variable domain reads GAGVSQSPRYKVAKRGQDVALRCDPISGHVSLFWYQQALGQGPEFLTYFQNEAQLDKSGLPSDRFFAERPEGSVSTLKIQRTQQEDSAVYLCASSLSTGRDQPQHFGDGTRLSIL.

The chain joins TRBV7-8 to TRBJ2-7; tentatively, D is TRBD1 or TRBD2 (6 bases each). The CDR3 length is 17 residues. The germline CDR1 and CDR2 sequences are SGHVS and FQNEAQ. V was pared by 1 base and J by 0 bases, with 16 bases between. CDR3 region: CASSLGVGGQGSYEQYF. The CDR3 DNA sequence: TGTGCCAGCAGCTTAGGGGTTGGGGGGCAGGGCTCCTACGAGCAGTACTTC. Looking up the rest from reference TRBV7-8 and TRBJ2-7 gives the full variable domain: GAGVSQSPRYKVAKRGQDVALRCDPISGHVSLFWYQQALGQGPEFLTYFQNEAQLDKSGLPSDRFFAERPEGSVSTLKIQRTQQEDSAVYLCASSLGVGGQGSYEQYFGPGTRLTVT.

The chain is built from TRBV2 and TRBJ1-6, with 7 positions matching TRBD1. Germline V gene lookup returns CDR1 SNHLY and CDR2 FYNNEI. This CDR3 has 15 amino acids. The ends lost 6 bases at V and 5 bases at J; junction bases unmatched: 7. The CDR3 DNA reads TGTGCCAGCAGCATAAACAGGGGAAATAATTCACCCCTCCACTTT. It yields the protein CASSINRGNNSPLHF.

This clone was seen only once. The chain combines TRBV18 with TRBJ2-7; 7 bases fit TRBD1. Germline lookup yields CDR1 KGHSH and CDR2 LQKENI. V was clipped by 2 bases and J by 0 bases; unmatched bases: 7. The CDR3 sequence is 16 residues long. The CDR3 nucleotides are TGTGCCAGCTCACCAGCGGCCAGGGGGAGCTCCTACGAGCAGTACTTC. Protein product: CASSPAARGSSYEQYF.

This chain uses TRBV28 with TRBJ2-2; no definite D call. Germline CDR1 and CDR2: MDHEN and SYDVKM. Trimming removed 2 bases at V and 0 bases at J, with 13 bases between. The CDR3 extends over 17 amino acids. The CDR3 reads CASSLPYRETNTGELFF. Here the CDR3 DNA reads TGTGCCAGCAGTTTACCCTACAGAGAAACGAACACCGGGGAGCTGTTTTTT.

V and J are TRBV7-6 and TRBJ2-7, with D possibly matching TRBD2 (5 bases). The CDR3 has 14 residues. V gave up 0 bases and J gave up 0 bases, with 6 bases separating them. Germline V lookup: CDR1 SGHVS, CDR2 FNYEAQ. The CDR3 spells CASSLAGSSYEQYF. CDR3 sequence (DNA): TGTGCCAGCAGCTTAGCTGGGAGCTCCTACGAGCAGTACTTC.

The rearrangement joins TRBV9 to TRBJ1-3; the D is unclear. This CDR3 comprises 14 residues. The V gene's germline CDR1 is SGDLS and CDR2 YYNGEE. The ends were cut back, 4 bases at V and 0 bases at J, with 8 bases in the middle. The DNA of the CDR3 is TGTGCCAGCAGCCCGGTGGGCTCTGGAAACACCATATATTTT. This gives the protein CASSPVGSGNTIYF.

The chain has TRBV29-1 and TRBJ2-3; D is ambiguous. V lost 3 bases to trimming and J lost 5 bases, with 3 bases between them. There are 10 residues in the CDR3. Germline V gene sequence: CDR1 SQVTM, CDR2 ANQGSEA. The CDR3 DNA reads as TGCAGCGTTGACGGAGATACGCAGTATTTT. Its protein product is CSVDGDTQYF.

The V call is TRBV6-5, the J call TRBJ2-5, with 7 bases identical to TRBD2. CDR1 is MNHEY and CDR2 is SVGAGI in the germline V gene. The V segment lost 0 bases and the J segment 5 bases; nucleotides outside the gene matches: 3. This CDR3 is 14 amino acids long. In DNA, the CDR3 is TGTGCCAGCAGTTACTCAGCGGGGAGGGAGACCCAGTACTTC. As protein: CASSYSAGRETQYF.

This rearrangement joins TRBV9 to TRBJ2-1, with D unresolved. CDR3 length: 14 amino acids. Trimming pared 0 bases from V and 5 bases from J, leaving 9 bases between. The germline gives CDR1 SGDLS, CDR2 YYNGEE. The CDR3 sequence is CASSVVGQHNEQFF. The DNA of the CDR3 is TGTGCCAGCAGCGTAGTTGGTCAGCACAATGAGCAGTTCTTC.

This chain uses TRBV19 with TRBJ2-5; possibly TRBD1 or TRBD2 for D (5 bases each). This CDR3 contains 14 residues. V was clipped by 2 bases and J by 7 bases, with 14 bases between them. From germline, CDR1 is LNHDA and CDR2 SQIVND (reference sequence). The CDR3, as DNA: TGTGCCAGTAGTATAAGGGACCTATCGGGGACCCAGTACTTC. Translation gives CASSIRDLSGTQYF.

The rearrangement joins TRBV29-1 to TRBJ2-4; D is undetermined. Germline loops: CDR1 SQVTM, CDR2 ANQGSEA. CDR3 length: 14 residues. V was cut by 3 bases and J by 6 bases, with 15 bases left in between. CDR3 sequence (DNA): TGCAGCGTTGATTCCTTTCGCGATAGAAACATTCAGTACTTC. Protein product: CSVDSFRDRNIQYF. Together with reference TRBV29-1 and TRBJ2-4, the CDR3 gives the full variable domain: SAVISQKPSRDICQRGTSLTIQCQVDSQVTMMFWYRQQPGQSLTLIATANQGSEATYESGFVIDKFPISRPNLTFSTLTVSNMSPEDSSIYLCSVDSFRDRNIQYFGAGTRLSVL.

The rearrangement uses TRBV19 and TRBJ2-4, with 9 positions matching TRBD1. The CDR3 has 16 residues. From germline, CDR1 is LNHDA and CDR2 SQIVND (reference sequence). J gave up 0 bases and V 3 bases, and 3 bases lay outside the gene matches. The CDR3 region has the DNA TGTGCCAGTAGTATCGGACAGGGGCTAGCCAAAAACATTCAGTACTTC. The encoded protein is CASSIGQGLAKNIQYF.

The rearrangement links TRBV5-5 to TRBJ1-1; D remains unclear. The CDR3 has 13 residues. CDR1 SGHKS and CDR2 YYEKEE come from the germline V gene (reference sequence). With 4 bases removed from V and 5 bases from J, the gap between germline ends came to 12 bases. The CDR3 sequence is CASSTPAGTEAFF. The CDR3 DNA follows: TGTGCCAGCAGCACCCCAGCAGGAACTGAAGCTTTCTTT.